The source of this T cell receptor beta chain is a study of blood T cell repertoires in COVID-19. Study at large: Nucleic acid was either cDNA or gDNA, and it came from T cells, B-cell-depleted T cells, or PBMCs.

TCRdb's table, derived via immunoSEQ multiplex PCR, lists solely in-frame clones and lacks some. The data show around 14,000 clones, less than 95% seen once. The CDR3 length is 15 residues. Trimming at V came to 6 bases and at J to 7 bases, leaving 9 bases not matched to a gene. The germline gives CDR1 LNHDA, CDR2 SQIVND (reference sequence). The sequence was collected from a human donor in a cohort sampled during active COVID-19. The V and J genes are TRBV19 and TRBJ2-1; 10 bases match TRBD1. The material sequenced was peripheral blood. The CDR3 reads CASSFPGQGSNEQFF. The CDR3 DNA follows: TGTGCCAGTAGCTTCCCGGGACAGGGGTCGAATGAGCAGTTCTTC. Variable domain in full (rest from reference TRBV19 and TRBJ2-1): DGGITQSPKYLFRKEGQNVTLSCEQNLNHDAMYWYRQDPGQGLRLIYYSQIVNDFQKGDIAEGYSVSREKKESFPLTVTSAQKNPTAFYLCASSFPGQGSNEQFFGPGTRLTVL.